One and the same sample provided the 18 T cell receptor beta chains below, sequenced in a study of T-cell memory formation after mild COVID-19. TCRdb reprocessed the 5' RACE reads via MiXCR and lists one record per CDR3 protein. The table lists roughly 500,000 distinct CDR3 sequences, roughly 20% of them singletons, with roughly an eighth in the top ten. Material: PBMCs or a T cell subset sorted from them (not recorded which). These receptors all stem from an adult woman who had mild COVID-19 (a few samples of this study predate the infection). Cell type and time point are not known.

This rearrangement joins TRBV19 to TRBJ2-1; D is possibly TRBD2 (6 bases). The CDR3 is made up of 15 amino acids. Germline loops: CDR1 LNHDA, CDR2 SQIVND (reference sequence). V was clipped by 4 bases and J by 1 base, with 11 bases between them. The CDR3 bases are TGTGCCAGTAGTAGGATCGGGAGTTCCTACAATGAGCAGTTCTTC. Amino acid sequence: CASSRIGSSYNEQFF.

The rearrangement links TRBV7-8 to TRBJ2-1; D is uncertain. Germline V lookup: CDR1 SGHVS, CDR2 FQNEAQ. V was shortened by 4 bases and J by 4 bases, with 11 bases between the two germline ends. The CDR3 sequence is 14 residues long. CDR3 nucleotides: TGTGCCAGCAGCTCATCCCGGGCATACAATGAGCAGTTCTTC. Amino acids: CASSSSRAYNEQFF.

The chain recombines TRBV7-8 with TRBJ2-2; D gene ambiguous. Trimming removed 0 bases from V and 7 bases from J, with 6 bases in between. CDR1 and CDR2 (germline): SGHVS, FQNEAQ. There are 13 residues in the CDR3. Written as DNA, the CDR3 is TGTGCCAGCAGCTTAGCTAGGGTCGGGGAGCTGTTTTTT. Translated, it gives CASSLARVGELFF.

J is TRBJ2-7 and V is TRBV19, with 7 bases matching TRBD1. Trimming removed 5 bases from V and 4 bases from J; junction bases left unmatched: 20. The CDR3 length is 18 residues. Looked up from germline, CDR1 is LNHDA and CDR2 is SQIVND (reference sequence). The CDR3 reads CASSWARGTSSTPYEQYF. In nucleotides, the CDR3 is TGTGCCAGTAGTTGGGCCAGGGGGACCTCGAGCACTCCTTACGAGCAGTACTTC. The full variable domain, with the rest looked up from reference TRBV19 and TRBJ2-7, is DGGITQSPKYLFRKEGQNVTLSCEQNLNHDAMYWYRQDPGQGLRLIYYSQIVNDFQKGDIAEGYSVSREKKESFPLTVTSAQKNPTAFYLCASSWARGTSSTPYEQYFGPGTRLTVT.

The chain uses TRBV6-5 and TRBJ2-3; the match to TRBD2 covers 8 bases. V lost 6 bases, J lost 1 base, and 6 bases stayed unmatched. The CDR3 is 15 residues long. Germline V lookup: CDR1 MNHEY, CDR2 SVGAGI. This CDR3 is CASRPGGGRTDTQYF. DNA for the CDR3: TGTGCCAGCAGACCCGGGGGGGGCCGCACAGATACGCAGTATTTT.

This clonotype has only a few counts. The rearrangement joins TRBV13 to TRBJ2-3; TRBD2 aligns across 12 bases. Germline lookup yields CDR1 PRHDT and CDR2 FYEKMQ (reference sequence). CDR3 size: 16 residues. J gave up 7 bases and V 0 bases, and 5 bases lay outside the gene matches. The chain's CDR3 is CASSLGASGGANTQYF. CDR3 nucleotides: TGTGCCAGCAGCTTAGGCGCTAGCGGGGGGGCCAATACGCAGTATTTT.

The J gene is TRBJ2-5, the V gene TRBV12-3 or TRBV12-4; D might be TRBD1 or TRBD2, each matching 5 bases. With 4 bases removed from V and 9 bases from J, the gap between germline ends came to 9 bases. The CDR3 extends over 11 amino acids. CDR3 sequence: CASSSLGAQYF. The CDR3, as DNA: TGTGCCAGCAGTTCACTGGGGGCCCAGTACTTC.

V usage is TRBV6-5 and J usage is TRBJ2-7; D might be TRBD2 (6 bases). In germline, CDR1 is MNHEY, CDR2 SVGAGI. V lost 8 bases, J lost 3 bases, and 14 bases lay in between. The CDR3 is 13 residues long. The CDR3 region is CASLAGPNYEQYF. CDR3 coding DNA: TGTGCCAGCTTGGCGGGGCCAAACTACGAGCAGTACTTC.

V usage is TRBV5-5 and J usage is TRBJ2-1; D is unclear. V gave up 4 bases and J gave up 6 bases, with 17 bases separating them. The CDR3 totals 15 residues. CDR1 SGHKS and CDR2 YYEKEE come from the germline V gene (reference sequence). The CDR3 protein is CASSPRLGSANEQFF. Here the CDR3 DNA reads TGTGCCAGCAGCCCCCGCTTAGGGTCCGCCAATGAGCAGTTCTTC.

This clonotype was seen a few times. The V call is TRBV30, the J call TRBJ2-3; 10 nucleotides agree with TRBD2. The germline gives CDR1 GTSNPN, CDR2 SVGIG (reference sequence). The CDR3 covers 14 residues. The V segment lost 5 bases and the J segment 2 bases; nucleotides outside the gene matches: 4. CDR3 region: CAWGLAATTDTQYF. The CDR3 region has the DNA TGTGCCTGGGGACTAGCGGCCACCACAGATACGCAGTATTTT. Looking up the rest from reference TRBV30 and TRBJ2-3 gives the full variable domain: SQTIHQWPATLVQPVGSPLSLECTVEGTSNPNLYWYRQAAGRGLQLLFYSVGIGQISSEVPQNLSASRPQDRQFILSSKKLLLSDSGFYLCAWGLAATTDTQYFGPGTRLTVL.

This sequence joins TRBV5-4 and TRBJ2-2; the D is unclear. Trimming cost V 1 base and J 6 bases, with 16 bases left between them. From germline, CDR1 is SGHNT and CDR2 YYREEE (reference sequence). The CDR3 runs to 16 residues. The CDR3 nucleotides read TGTGCCAGCAGCTTGCCAAAGCTAGTTAACGCCGGGGAGCTGTTTTTT. Residues: CASSLPKLVNAGELFF.

V is TRBV7-9 and J is TRBJ2-7; D gene uncertain. This CDR3 contains 12 residues. Germline CDR1 and CDR2: SEHNR and FQNEAQ (reference sequence). V lost 1 base and J 5 bases, leaving 6 bases between the germline ends. Here the CDR3 DNA reads TGTGCCAGCAGCTTAGAGGGCCACGAGCAGTACTTC. It codes for CASSLEGHEQYF. The full variable domain, with the rest looked up from reference TRBV7-9 and TRBJ2-7, is DTGVSQNPRHKITKRGQNVTFRCDPISEHNRLYWYRQTLGQGPEFLTYFQNEAQLEKSRLLSDRFSAERPKGSFSTLEIQRTEQGDSAMYLCASSLEGHEQYFGPGTRLTVT.

The CDR3 DNA is TGTGCCAGCACCATTACAGGAGGGACTTCCCGCCTTTCGTATGGCTACACCTTC. It translates to CASTITGGTSRLSYGYTF. V gene TRBV7-4 combines with J gene TRBJ1-2; possible D gene TRBD1, 5 bases. Germline-derived CDR1 and CDR2 are SGHVT and SQSDAQ. V shed 7 bases and J shed 5 bases, with 29 bases lying between them. CDR3 length equals 18 residues.

This clonotype was detected only a few times. The chain carries TRBV2 and TRBJ2-3; D not resolved. The CDR3 runs 15 residues. V dropped 0 bases and J dropped 0 bases, with 7 bases sitting between them. The germline V gene has CDR1 SNHLY and CDR2 FYNNEI. CDR3 in DNA: TGTGCCAGCAGTGAAGCCTCCTTTAGCACAGATACGCAGTATTTT. It is translated as CASSEASFSTDTQYF.

This chain joins TRBV7-2 and TRBJ2-3; D call uncertain. Germline assignment: CDR1 SGHTA and CDR2 FQGNSA. The CDR3 extends over 15 amino acids. V was trimmed by 5 bases and J by 6 bases, leaving 18 bases between them. The CDR3 region is CASSLTGSAWDTQYF. In DNA, the CDR3 is TGTGCCAGCAGCCTCACGGGTTCCGCCTGGGATACGCAGTATTTT.

This clonotype was counted between two and nine times. The V and J genes are TRBV5-5 and TRBJ2-7, with TRBD1 matching 10 bases. CDR1 and CDR2 (germline): SGHKS, YYEKEE (reference sequence). The CDR3 is 15 residues long. The V and J ends lost 0 bases and 6 bases, in that order; junction bases with no gene match: 6. CDR3 sequence (DNA): TGTGCCAGCAGCTTGGTGATGGGACAGGGGTCCGAGCAGTACTTC. Its protein product is CASSLVMGQGSEQYF. Supplemented by reference TRBV5-5 and TRBJ2-7, the full variable domain reads DAGVTQSPTHLIKTRGQQVTLRCSPISGHKSVSWYQQVLGQGPQFIFQYYEKEERGRGNFPDRFSARQFPNYSSELNVNALLLGDSALYLCASSLVMGQGSEQYFGPGTRLTVT.

The chain recombines TRBV27 with TRBJ1-1, with D unresolved. V was clipped by 3 bases and J by 5 bases, with 13 bases between them. The CDR3 contains 14 residues. From germline, CDR1 is MNHEY and CDR2 SMNVEV (reference sequence). CDR3 bases: TGTGCCAGCAGTTTGAGAGGCACGATTACTGAAGCTTTCTTT. It is translated as CASSLRGTITEAFF.

In DNA, the CDR3 is TGTGCCAGCAGCGCCGACTCAATCCACCAGTACTTC. As protein: CASSADSIHQYF. The V gene is TRBV5-6, the J gene TRBJ2-5; D is uncertain. Germline CDR1 SGHDT, CDR2 YYEEEE. V was clipped by 4 bases and J by 10 bases, with 14 bases between them. This CDR3 has 12 amino acids.